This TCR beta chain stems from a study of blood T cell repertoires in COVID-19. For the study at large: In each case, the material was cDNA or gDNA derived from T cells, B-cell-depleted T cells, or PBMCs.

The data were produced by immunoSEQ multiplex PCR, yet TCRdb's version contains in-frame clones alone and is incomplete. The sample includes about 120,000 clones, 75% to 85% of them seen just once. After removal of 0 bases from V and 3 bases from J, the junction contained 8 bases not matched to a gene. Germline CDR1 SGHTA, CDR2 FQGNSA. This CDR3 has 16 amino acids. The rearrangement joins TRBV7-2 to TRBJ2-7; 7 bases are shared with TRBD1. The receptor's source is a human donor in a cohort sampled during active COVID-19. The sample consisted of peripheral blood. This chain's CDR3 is CASSLALSSGGYEQYF. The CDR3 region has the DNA TGTGCCAGCAGCTTAGCGCTTTCTTCAGGGGGCTACGAGCAGTACTTC.